The next 20 T cell receptor beta chains were all read from a single sample in a study of T cells in Graves' hyperthyroidism and ophthalmopathy. TCR beta CDR3 regions were amplified from RNA. The HTBI set primed first-round TCR CDR3 RT-PCR. TCRdb analysed the multiplex PCR reads with MiXCR anew, one entry per CDR3 protein. The table records 600,000 or so distinct CDR3 sequences, roughly 15% of them present only once. What was sequenced was blood. These receptors were taken from a woman between 50 and 59 years old with Graves' ophthalmopathy.

The rearrangement joins TRBV15 to TRBJ1-1; perhaps TRBD1 as D (5 bases). Per germline, CDR1 LNHNV and CDR2 YYDKDF (reference sequence). The CDR3 is 13 residues long. The ends were cut back, 5 bases at V and 3 bases at J, with 10 bases in the middle. CDR3 nucleotides: TGTGCCACCAGCGAGGGGATGGACACTGAAGCTTTCTTT. Translating gives CATSEGMDTEAFF.

The V call is TRBV24-1, the J call TRBJ2-5; the match to TRBD2 covers 13 bases. This CDR3 has 15 amino acids. V shed 4 bases and J 6 bases; nucleotides not matched to a gene: 4. Germline V gene data show CDR1 as KGHDR and CDR2 as SFDVKD. CDR3 bases: TGTGCCACCAGTGAAACTAGCGGGGGGGGGAAGACCCAGTACTTC. It is translated as CATSETSGGGKTQYF.

The table lists this clonotype with many counts. This sequence joins TRBV28 and TRBJ2-7, with 11 positions matching TRBD2. CDR1 and CDR2 from the germline V gene are MDHEN and SYDVKM. The CDR3 consists of 15 residues. V was clipped by 6 bases and J by 2 bases; unmatched bases: 6. In DNA, the CDR3 is TGTGCCAGCAGATACAGACTAGCGGGGCCCTACGAGCAGTACTTC. Its translation is CASRYRLAGPYEQYF.

Ten or more counts support this clonotype. V is TRBV19 and J is TRBJ2-3; TRBD1 might be the D (5 bases). The length of the CDR3 is 14 residues. Between the trimmed V and J ends, which lost 4 bases and 3 bases, there was a span of 11 bases. Germline V lookup: CDR1 LNHDA, CDR2 SQIVND (reference sequence). CDR3 nucleotides: TGTGCCAGTAGTACGCGACAGAGAACAGATACGCAGTATTTT. Encoded protein: CASSTRQRTDTQYF.

There are many counts of this clonotype. The J gene is TRBJ2-7, the V gene TRBV7-3; TRBD2 aligns across 7 bases. The germline V gene encodes CDR1 SGHTA and CDR2 FQGTGA. CDR3 length: 15 amino acids. Unmatched junction bases numbered 9, after V lost 5 bases and J lost 2 bases. CDR3 region: CASSEGRGRTYEQYF. The CDR3 region has the DNA TGTGCCAGCAGCGAGGGGCGCGGGAGAACCTACGAGCAGTACTTC. Full variable domain (remainder filled in from reference TRBV7-3 and TRBJ2-7): GAGVSQTPSNKVTEKGKYVELRCDPISGHTALYWYRQSLGQGPEFLIYFQGTGAADDSGLPNDRFFAVRPEGSVSTLKIQRTERGDSAVYLCASSEGRGRTYEQYFGPGTRLTVT.

V gene TRBV20-1 combines with J gene TRBJ1-6; D gene uncertain. This CDR3 contains 16 residues. In germline, CDR1 is DFQATT, CDR2 SNEGSKA (reference sequence). V was pared by 0 bases and J by 5 bases, with 14 bases between. The CDR3 here is CSARDLGEFDNSPLHF. DNA for the CDR3: TGCAGTGCTAGAGATCTCGGGGAGTTCGATAATTCACCCCTCCACTTT.

Many counts were recorded for this clonotype. The chain uses TRBV5-1 and TRBJ1-1; no definite D call. V was clipped by 0 bases and J by 5 bases, with 11 bases between them. CDR1 and CDR2 (germline): SGHRS, YFSETQ. There are 14 residues in the CDR3. DNA of the CDR3: TGCGCCAGCAGCTTGGGTAGGGTGGAAACTGAAGCTTTCTTT. Its protein product is CASSLGRVETEAFF. Looking up the rest from reference TRBV5-1 and TRBJ1-1 gives the full variable domain: KAGVTQTPRYLIKTRGQQVTLSCSPISGHRSVSWYQQTPGQGLQFLFEYFSETQRNKGNFPGRFSGRQFSNSRSEMNVSTLELGDSALYLCASSLGRVETEAFFGQGTRLTVV.

Worth noting for this clonotype: Given a much more abundant clone one base away, this may be a read error. This chain connects TRBV7-3 to TRBJ2-5; 15 bases line up with TRBD2. Trimming removed 2 bases from V and 2 bases from J; junction bases left unmatched: 3. The CDR3 has 17 residues. CDR1 is SGHTA and CDR2 is FQGTGA in the germline V gene. In nucleotides, the CDR3 is TGTGCCAGCAGCTTACCCGGACTAGCGGGAGGGCAAGAGACCCAGTACTTC. Translation gives CASSLPGLAGGQETQYF. The full variable domain, with the rest looked up from reference TRBV7-3 and TRBJ2-5, is GAGVSQTPSNKVTEKGKYVELRCDPISGHTALYWYRQSLGQGPEFLIYFQGTGAADDSGLPNDRFFAVRPEGSVSTLKIQRTERGDSAVYLCASSLPGLAGGQETQYFGPGTRLLVL.

This clonotype showed up many times. The rearrangement joins TRBV5-1 to TRBJ2-1; TRBD1 aligns across 9 bases. The length of the CDR3 is 17 residues. The germline V gene has CDR1 SGHRS and CDR2 YFSETQ. Trimming took 0 bases from V and 7 from J; bases not matched to a gene: 11. CDR3 sequence: CASSLGVQGARGNEQFF. The CDR3 coding sequence is TGCGCCAGCAGCTTGGGGGTACAGGGGGCAAGAGGGAATGAGCAGTTCTTC.

This clonotype was counted at least ten times. DNA of the CDR3: TGTGCCAGCAGTCCCCTTCGGTACAGGACCTACAATGAGCAGTTCTTC. This translates into CASSPLRYRTYNEQFF. The V gene is TRBV6-2 or TRBV6-3, the J gene TRBJ2-1, with D possibly TRBD1 on 5 matching bases. The CDR3 is made up of 16 amino acids. Trimming removed 5 bases at V and 2 bases at J, with 16 bases between. Looked up from germline, CDR1 is MNHEY and CDR2 is SVGEGT.

The chain uses TRBV6-1 and TRBJ2-7, with 11 positions matching TRBD1. The germline gives CDR1 MNHNS, CDR2 SASEGT. The CDR3 contains 16 residues. V lost 4 bases, J lost 2 bases, and 7 bases stayed unmatched. The chain's CDR3 is CASSGGTGGSPYEQYF. In nucleotides, the CDR3 is TGTGCCAGCAGTGGGGGGACAGGGGGGAGCCCCTACGAGCAGTACTTC.

The chain is built from TRBV14 and TRBJ2-3; perhaps D is TRBD1 or TRBD2 (5 bases each). This CDR3 is built from 13 residues. CDR1 is SGHDN, CDR2 FVKESK, per germline. V was shortened by 0 bases and J by 5 bases, with 6 bases between the two germline ends. In DNA, the CDR3 is TGTGCCAGCAGCCAAGAGGGACGAGATACGCAGTATTTT. It specifies CASSQEGRDTQYF. The full variable domain, completed using reference TRBV14 and TRBJ2-3, is EAGVTQFPSHSVIEKGQTVTLRCDPISGHDNLYWYRRVMGKEIKFLLHFVKESKQDESGMPNNRFLAERTGGTYSTLKVQPAELEDSGVYFCASSQEGRDTQYFGPGTRLTVL.

Note on this clonotype: A much larger clone differs by one base, so this may be a read error. The chain is built from TRBV6-2 or TRBV6-3 and TRBJ1-6, with D tentatively TRBD1 (5 bases). CDR1 is MNHEY and CDR2 is SVGEGT in the germline V gene. This CDR3 is built from 16 residues. CDR3 amino acids: CAGSYSGGRGNSPLHF. The CDR3 DNA sequence: TGTGCCGGCAGTTACTCCGGTGGGAGGGGAAATTCACCCCTCCACTTT.

This clonotype was counted once. The chain couples TRBV25-1 to TRBJ2-1, with 8 positions matching TRBD1. V lost 2 bases and J lost 6; bases outside the gene matches: 3. Germline CDR1 is MGHDK and CDR2 is SYGVNS. The CDR3 has 14 residues. CDR3 nucleotides: TGTGCCAGCAGTGAAACGGACAGGGTCAATGAGCAGTTCTTC. Its translation is CASSETDRVNEQFF.

In DNA form, the CDR3 reads TGTGCCAGCAGTTCCGGGACAGGCGCGGACACTGAAGCTTTCTTT. Translated: CASSSGTGADTEAFF. This rearrangement joins TRBV27 to TRBJ1-1, with 8 bases that match TRBD1. Germline CDR1 MNHEY, CDR2 SMNVEV (reference sequence). The CDR3 consists of 15 residues. V shed 4 bases and J 3 bases; nucleotides not matched to a gene: 7.

This clonotype was recorded at least ten times. V is TRBV2 and J is TRBJ1-2, with D perhaps matching TRBD1 (5 bases). The V gene's germline CDR1 is SNHLY and CDR2 FYNNEI. The CDR3 runs to 13 residues. V was trimmed by 6 bases and J by 5 bases, leaving 13 bases between them. CDR3 sequence (DNA): TGTGCCAGCAGGCGCAGGGTCGGATATGGCTACACCTTC. Its translation: CASRRRVGYGYTF.

This clonotype has ten or more counts. V gene TRBV6-2 or TRBV6-3 combines with J gene TRBJ2-1; 9 nucleotides align to TRBD1. This CDR3 contains 15 residues. V was pared by 0 bases and J by 7 bases, with 4 bases of the junction left unmatched. Per germline, CDR1 MNHEY and CDR2 SVGEGT. In DNA, the CDR3 is TGTGCCAGCAGTTACTCGGGGACAGGGAGGAATGAGCAGTTCTTC. It translates to CASSYSGTGRNEQFF.

This clonotype was recorded at least ten times. The CDR3: CASSLVGTEYATNEKLFF. The CDR3 DNA reads TGTGCCAGCAGCTTAGTTGGGACAGAGTATGCAACTAATGAAAAACTGTTTTTT. The chain combines TRBV7-2 with TRBJ1-4, with 7 bases fitting TRBD1. Germline-derived CDR1 and CDR2 are SGHTA and FQGNSA. The ends lost 1 base at V and 0 bases at J; junction bases unmatched: 8. The CDR3 sequence is 18 residues long.

This clonotype was seen ten or more times. The V and J genes are TRBV12-5 and TRBJ2-1; the D gene could be TRBD1 or TRBD2 (5 bases each). Germline lookup yields CDR1 LGHNT and CDR2 FRNRAP. This CDR3 spans 15 amino acids. V was pared by 2 bases and J by 3 bases, with 11 bases between. The CDR3 DNA follows: TGTGCTAGTGGTTTGAATGGGGACCGCTACAATGAGCAGTTCTTC. It yields the protein CASGLNGDRYNEQFF.

This clonotype has at least ten counts. The gene calls are TRBV10-3 and TRBJ2-1; 7 bases are a match to TRBD2. The V gene end was trimmed by 5 bases and the J gene end by 1 base; junction bases not matched to a gene: 2. From germline, CDR1 is ENHRY and CDR2 SYGVKD. The CDR3 runs to 14 residues. The CDR3 loop is CAISLAGSYNEQFF. CDR3 DNA: TGTGCCATCAGTTTAGCGGGTTCCTACAATGAGCAGTTCTTC.